This T cell receptor (beta chain) was obtained from a study of shared clonotypes between healthy human individuals. The study, taken as a whole, reports: Generation probabilities were higher for clonotypes shared across all four sorted-subset donors than for unshared ones. Represented diversity (both genetic and exposure-history) was limited by the small number of donors.

Terminally differentiated effector memory CD45RA+ cells were excluded from the naive CD8 cells, which were CD45RO-negative and positively selected for CCR7. This clone was counted once. What it binds is unknown. There are 15 residues in the CDR3. Germline CDR1 SGHAT, CDR2 FQNNGV. After removal of 5 bases from V and 8 bases from J, the junction contained 7 bases not matched to a gene. TCRdb's copy holds only in-frame clones and misses some; the assay was immunoSEQ multiplex PCR. Here the sample spans some 2 million clones, approximately 94% being singletons. This TCR was sampled from a man aged 18-30 years in good health. The chain carries TRBV11-2 and TRBJ2-1; 12 bases are a match to TRBD2. The material sequenced was naive CD8+ T cells sorted from blood. In DNA form, the CDR3 reads TGTGCCAGCAGCCATCTAGCGGGGGGGCGAGATGAGCAGTTCTTC. As protein: CASSHLAGGRDEQFF. Using reference TRBV11-2 and TRBJ2-1 for the parts outside the CDR3, the full variable domain is EAGVAQSPRYKIIEKRQSVAFWCNPISGHATLYWYQQILGQGPKLLIQFQNNGVVDDSQLPKDRFSAERLKGVDSTLKIQPAKLEDSAVYLCASSHLAGGRDEQFFGPGTRLTVL.